This TCR beta chain was captured by sequencing in a study of blood T cell repertoires in COVID-19. Trimming left V 6 bases short and J 8 bases short, with 7 bases between. Germline CDR1 is MDHEN and CDR2 is SYDVKM. The CDR3 is 10 amino acids. Sequencing used immunoSEQ multiplex PCR; TCRdb keeps in-frame clones, though not all of them. The sample has 150,000 to 200,000 clones, approximately 80% seen once. Those enrolled, adults aged about 18 to 89 years, came from 20 to 25 US areas. The sequenced sample consisted of PBMCs or T cells enriched from blood (not recorded which). The clonotype was recovered from a man in his forties or fifties who had recovered from COVID-19. V is TRBV28 and J is TRBJ1-2, with unresolved D. Written as DNA, the CDR3 is TGTGCCAGCAGGGACTTGGGCTACACCTTC. This gives the protein CASRDLGYTF.